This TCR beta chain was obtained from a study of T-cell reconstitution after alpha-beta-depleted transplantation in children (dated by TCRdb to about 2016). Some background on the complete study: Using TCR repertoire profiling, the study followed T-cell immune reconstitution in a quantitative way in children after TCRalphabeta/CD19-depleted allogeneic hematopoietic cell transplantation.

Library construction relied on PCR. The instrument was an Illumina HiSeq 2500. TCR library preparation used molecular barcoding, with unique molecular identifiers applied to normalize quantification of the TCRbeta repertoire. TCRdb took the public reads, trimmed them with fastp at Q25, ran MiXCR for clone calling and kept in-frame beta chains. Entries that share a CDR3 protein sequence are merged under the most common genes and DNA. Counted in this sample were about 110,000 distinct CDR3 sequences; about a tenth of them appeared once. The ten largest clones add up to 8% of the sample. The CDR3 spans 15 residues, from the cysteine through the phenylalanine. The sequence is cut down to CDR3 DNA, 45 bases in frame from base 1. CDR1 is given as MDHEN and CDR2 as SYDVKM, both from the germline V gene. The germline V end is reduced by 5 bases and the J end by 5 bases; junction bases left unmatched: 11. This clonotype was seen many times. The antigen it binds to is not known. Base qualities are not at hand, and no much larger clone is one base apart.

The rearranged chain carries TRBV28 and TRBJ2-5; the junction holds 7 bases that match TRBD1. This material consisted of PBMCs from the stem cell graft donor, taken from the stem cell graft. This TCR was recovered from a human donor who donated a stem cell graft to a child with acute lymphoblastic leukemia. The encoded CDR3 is CASSPFIGGWETQYF. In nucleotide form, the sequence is TGTGCCAGCAGTCCTTTTATAGGGGGCTGGGAGACCCAGTACTTC.